Following are 3 T cell receptor beta chains from one sample sequenced in a study of beta chain features in type 1 diabetes (dated by TCRdb to 2017 to 2018). Libraries were built with the immunoSEQ multiplex PCR assay. The entire amount of isolated RNA was reverse transcribed using the High Capacity cDNA Reverse Transcription Kit, so the sequenced TCRB transcripts were expressed ones. TCRdb obtained this table from immuneACCESS and retained in-frame rearrangements with V and J assigned. These tables miss some clones; where compared with another copy, unresolved V genes account for less than half of the shortfall, and the remainder is unexplained. The sample yields about 620,000 clones; 15% to 17% were counted once. The top ten hold 0.09% to 0.095% of the sample. Sequencing was done on a sample of naive CD4+ T cells from blood. In the paper's terms, the cell subset or site label means: true naive CD4+ T cells. These receptors were taken from a man younger than 35 in good health.

The J gene is TRBJ1-2, the V gene TRBV4-3; D remains unclear. V lost 0 bases, J lost 4 bases, and 12 bases lay in between. This CDR3 has 15 residues. Germline V gives CDR1 LGHNA, CDR2 YSLEER. The CDR3 is CASSQEKQSLYGYTF. CDR3 DNA: TGCGCCAGCAGCCAAGAAAAACAGTCACTCTATGGCTACACCTTC.

This clone has just a few counts. V usage is TRBV1 and J usage is TRBJ2-3; the table assigns TRBD2, which was not confirmed against the DNA. TRBV1 is a known pseudogene. This CDR3 has 17 amino acids. The CDR3 DNA follows: TGCACCAGCAGCCCCCTGCCTGGCGGTCCCCTGGGAGATACGCAGTATTTT. Protein sequence: CTSSPLPGGPLGDTQYF.

The chain joins TRBV11-2 to TRBJ2-7; no firm D call. The V end was cut by 5 bases, the J end by 3 bases, with 11 bases between. This CDR3 contains 13 residues. Germline V gene lookup returns CDR1 SGHAT and CDR2 FQNNGV. In DNA form, the CDR3 reads TGTGCCAGCAGCGATAGGAACGGCTACGAGCAGTACTTC. Its translation: CASSDRNGYEQYF. Filled out from reference TRBV11-2 and TRBJ2-7, the complete variable domain reads EAGVAQSPRYKIIEKRQSVAFWCNPISGHATLYWYQQILGQGPKLLIQFQNNGVVDDSQLPKDRFSAERLKGVDSTLKIQPAKLEDSAVYLCASSDRNGYEQYFGPGTRLTVT.